This entry is about one T cell receptor (beta chain). The record originates from a study of blood T cell repertoires in COVID-19. Using immunoSEQ multiplex PCR, the repertoire was profiled, and TCRdb retains in-frame clones only, with some absent. In the table there are under 60,000 clones, around nine tenths of which are singletons. Source material: peripheral blood. The TCR comes from a human donor in a cohort sampled during active COVID-19.

CDR3 amino acids: CASSPGTSGSDEQYV. In nucleotides, the CDR3 is TGTGCCAGCAGCCCCGGGACTAGCGGGAGCGACGAGCAGTACGTC. The genes are TRBV11-3 and TRBJ2-7, with TRBD2 matching over 14 bases. Germline values: CDR1 SGHNT, CDR2 YENEEA. With 5 bases clipped from V and 5 bases from J, the junction kept 5 bases outside the gene matches. The CDR3 spans 15 residues.